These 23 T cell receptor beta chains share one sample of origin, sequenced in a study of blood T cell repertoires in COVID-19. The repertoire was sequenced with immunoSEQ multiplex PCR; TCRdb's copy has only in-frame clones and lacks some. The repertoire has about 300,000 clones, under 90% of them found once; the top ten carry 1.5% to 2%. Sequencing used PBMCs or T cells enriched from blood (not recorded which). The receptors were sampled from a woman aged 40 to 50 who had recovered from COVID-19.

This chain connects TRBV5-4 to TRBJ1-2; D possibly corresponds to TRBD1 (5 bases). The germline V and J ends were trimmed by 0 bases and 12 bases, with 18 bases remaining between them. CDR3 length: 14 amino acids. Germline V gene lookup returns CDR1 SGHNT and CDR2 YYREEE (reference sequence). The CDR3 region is CASSLDSAAGGNTF. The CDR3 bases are TGTGCCAGCAGCTTGGACAGCGCCGCGGGGGGTAACACCTTC.

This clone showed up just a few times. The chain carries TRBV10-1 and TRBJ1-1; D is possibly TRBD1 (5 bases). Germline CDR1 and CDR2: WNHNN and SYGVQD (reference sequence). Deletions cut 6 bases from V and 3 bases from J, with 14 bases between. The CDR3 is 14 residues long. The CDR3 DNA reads TGCGCCAGCAGGGGGCCACCCAGCGACACTGAAGCTTTCTTT. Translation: CASRGPPSDTEAFF.

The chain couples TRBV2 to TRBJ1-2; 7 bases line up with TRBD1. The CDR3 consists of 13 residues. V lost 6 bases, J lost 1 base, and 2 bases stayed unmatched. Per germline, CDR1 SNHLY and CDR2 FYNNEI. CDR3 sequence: CASRGDSNYGYTF. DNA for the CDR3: TGTGCCAGCAGGGGGGACAGTAACTATGGCTACACCTTC.

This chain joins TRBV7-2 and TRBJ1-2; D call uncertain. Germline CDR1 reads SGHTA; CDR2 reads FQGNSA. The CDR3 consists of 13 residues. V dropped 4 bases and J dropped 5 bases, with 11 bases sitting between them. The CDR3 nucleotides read TGTGCCAGCAGCTCCTCGGGTTGGTATGGCTACACCTTC. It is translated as CASSSSGWYGYTF.

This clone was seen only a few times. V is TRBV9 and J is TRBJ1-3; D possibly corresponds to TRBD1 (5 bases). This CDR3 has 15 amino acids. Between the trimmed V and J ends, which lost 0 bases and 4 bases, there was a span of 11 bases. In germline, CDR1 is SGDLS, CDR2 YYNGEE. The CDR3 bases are TGTGCCAGCAGCGTAGAAGGGGTTCCGGGAAACACCATATATTTT. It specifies CASSVEGVPGNTIYF. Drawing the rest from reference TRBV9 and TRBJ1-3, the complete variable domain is DSGVTQTPKHLITATGQRVTLRCSPRSGDLSVYWYQQSLDQGLQFLIQYYNGEERAKGNILERFSAQQFPDLHSELNLSSLELGDSALYFCASSVEGVPGNTIYFGEGSWLTVV.

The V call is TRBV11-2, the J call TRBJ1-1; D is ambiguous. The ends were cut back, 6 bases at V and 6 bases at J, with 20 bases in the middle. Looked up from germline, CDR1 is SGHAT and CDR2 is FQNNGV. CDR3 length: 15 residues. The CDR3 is CASSLYGRVSAEAFF. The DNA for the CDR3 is TGTGCCAGCAGTCTTTACGGGAGAGTGAGCGCTGAAGCTTTCTTT.

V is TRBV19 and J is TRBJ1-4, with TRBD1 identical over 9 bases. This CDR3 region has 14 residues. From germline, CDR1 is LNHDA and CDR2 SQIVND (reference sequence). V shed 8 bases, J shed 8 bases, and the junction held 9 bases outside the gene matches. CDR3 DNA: TGTGCCAGTTTAGCGAGACAGGGGGAGGAAAAACTGTTTTTT. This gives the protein CASLARQGEEKLFF.

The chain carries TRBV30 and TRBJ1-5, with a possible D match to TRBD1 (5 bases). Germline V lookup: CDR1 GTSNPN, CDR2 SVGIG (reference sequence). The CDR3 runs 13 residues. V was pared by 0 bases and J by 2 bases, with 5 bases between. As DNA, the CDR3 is TGTGCCTGGAGTGTGGGGCGCAATCAGCCCCAGCATTTT. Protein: CAWSVGRNQPQHF.

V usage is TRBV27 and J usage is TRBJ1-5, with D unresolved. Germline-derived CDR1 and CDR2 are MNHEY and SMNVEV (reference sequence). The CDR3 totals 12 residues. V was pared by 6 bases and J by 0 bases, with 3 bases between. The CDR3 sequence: CASSNSNQPQHF. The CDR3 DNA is TGTGCCAGCAGCAATAGCAATCAGCCCCAGCATTTT.

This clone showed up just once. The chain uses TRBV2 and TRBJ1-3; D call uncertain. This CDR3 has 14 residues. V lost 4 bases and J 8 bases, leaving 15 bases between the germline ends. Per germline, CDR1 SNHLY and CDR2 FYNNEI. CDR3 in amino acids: CASSASFGGDTIYF. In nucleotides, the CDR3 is TGTGCCAGCAGTGCCTCCTTCGGTGGTGACACCATATATTTT.

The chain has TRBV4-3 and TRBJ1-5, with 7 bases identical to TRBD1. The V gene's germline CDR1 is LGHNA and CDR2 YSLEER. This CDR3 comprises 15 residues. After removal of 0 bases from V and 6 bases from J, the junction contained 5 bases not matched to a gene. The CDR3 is CASSQDGAGGQPQHF. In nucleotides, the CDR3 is TGCGCCAGCAGCCAAGACGGGGCAGGGGGTCAGCCCCAGCATTTT.

The CDR3 loop is CASSPPGLGPGEQFF. CDR3 sequence (DNA): TGTGCCAGCAGCCCTCCGGGACTGGGCCCAGGTGAGCAGTTCTTC. The J gene is TRBJ2-1, the V gene TRBV7-2; D might be TRBD2 (6 bases). This CDR3 has 15 residues. The V gene lost 5 bases and the J gene lost 9 bases, with 20 bases spanning the gap. The germline CDR1 and CDR2 sequences are SGHTA and FQGNSA.

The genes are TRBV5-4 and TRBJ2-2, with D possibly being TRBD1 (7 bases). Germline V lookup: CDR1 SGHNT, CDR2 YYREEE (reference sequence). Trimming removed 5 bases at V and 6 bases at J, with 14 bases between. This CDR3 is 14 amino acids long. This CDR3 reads CASRVDRRAGELFF. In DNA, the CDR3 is TGTGCCAGCAGGGTGGACAGGAGGGCCGGGGAGCTGTTTTTT.

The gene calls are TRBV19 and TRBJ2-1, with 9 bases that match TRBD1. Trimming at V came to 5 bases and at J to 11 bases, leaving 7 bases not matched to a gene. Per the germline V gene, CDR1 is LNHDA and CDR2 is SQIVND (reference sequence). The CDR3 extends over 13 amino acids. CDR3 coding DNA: TGTGCCAGTAGTTTTGGACAGGGGAGGCAGCAGTTCTTC. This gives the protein CASSFGQGRQQFF.

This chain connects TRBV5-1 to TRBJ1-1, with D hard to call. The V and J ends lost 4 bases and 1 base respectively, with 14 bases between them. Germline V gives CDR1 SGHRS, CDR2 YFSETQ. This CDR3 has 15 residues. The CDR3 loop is CASSPMGGSNTEAFF. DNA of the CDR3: TGCGCCAGCAGCCCCATGGGAGGTTCGAACACTGAAGCTTTCTTT.

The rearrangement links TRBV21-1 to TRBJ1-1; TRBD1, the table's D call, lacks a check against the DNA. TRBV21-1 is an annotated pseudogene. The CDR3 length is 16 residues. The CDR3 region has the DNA TGTGCCAGCAGCATAAGACGCCCTGACAGTTACACTGAAGCTTTCTTT. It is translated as CASSIRRPDSYTEAFF.

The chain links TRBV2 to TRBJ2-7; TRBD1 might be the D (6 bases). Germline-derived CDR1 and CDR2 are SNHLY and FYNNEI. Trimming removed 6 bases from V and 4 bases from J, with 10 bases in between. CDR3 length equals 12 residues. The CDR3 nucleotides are TGTGCCAGCAGCAAGGACAGTTACGAGCAGTACTTC. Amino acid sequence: CASSKDSYEQYF.

The CDR3 region has the DNA TGTGCTAGTGGTTCAGGCAGTCTTATTGGCACTGAAGCTTTCTTT. It translates to CASGSGSLIGTEAFF. The chain recombines TRBV12-5 with TRBJ1-1; D not certain. The length of the CDR3 is 15 residues. In germline, CDR1 is LGHNT, CDR2 FRNRAP. V dropped 4 bases and J dropped 4 bases, with 16 bases sitting between them.

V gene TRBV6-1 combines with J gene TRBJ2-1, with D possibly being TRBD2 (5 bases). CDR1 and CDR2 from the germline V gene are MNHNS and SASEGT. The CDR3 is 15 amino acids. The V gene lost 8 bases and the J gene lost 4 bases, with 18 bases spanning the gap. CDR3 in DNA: TGTGCCAGCCAGCCGACGGAGGCCTCATACAATGAGCAGTTCTTC. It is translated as CASQPTEASYNEQFF.

The CDR3 coding sequence is TGTGCCAGCAGCCGAGACAGGGCCTATGGCTACACCTTC. Translating it yields CASSRDRAYGYTF. V gene TRBV7-9 combines with J gene TRBJ1-2, with 7 bases aligning to TRBD1. J gave up 4 bases and V 5 bases, and 4 bases lay outside the gene matches. The CDR3 extends over 13 amino acids. Germline CDR1 reads SEHNR; CDR2 reads FQNEAQ (reference sequence).

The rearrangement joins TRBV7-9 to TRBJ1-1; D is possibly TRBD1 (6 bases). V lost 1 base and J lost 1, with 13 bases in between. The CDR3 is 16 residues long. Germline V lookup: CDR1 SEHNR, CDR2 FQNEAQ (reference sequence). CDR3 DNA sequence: TGTGCCAGCAGCTTAGACGGGCAGGGGTCGAACACTGAAGCTTTCTTT. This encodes CASSLDGQGSNTEAFF.

The CDR3 region has the DNA TGTGCCAGTAAGGGGAAAATTAAACCTGAAGCTTTCTTT. Translation gives CASKGKIKPEAFF. V is TRBV19 and J is TRBJ1-1; the D gene is possibly TRBD1 (5 bases). The CDR3 extends over 13 amino acids. CDR1 and CDR2 from the germline V gene are LNHDA and SQIVND (reference sequence). V dropped 7 bases and J dropped 6 bases, with 15 bases sitting between them. Based on the CDR3 plus reference TRBV19 and TRBJ1-1, the full variable domain is DGGITQSPKYLFRKEGQNVTLSCEQNLNHDAMYWYRQDPGQGLRLIYYSQIVNDFQKGDIAEGYSVSREKKESFPLTVTSAQKNPTAFYLCASKGKIKPEAFFGQGTRLTVV.

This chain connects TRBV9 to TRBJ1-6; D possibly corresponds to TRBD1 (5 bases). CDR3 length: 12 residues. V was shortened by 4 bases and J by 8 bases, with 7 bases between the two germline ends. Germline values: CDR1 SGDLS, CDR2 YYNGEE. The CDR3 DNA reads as TGTGCCAGCAGCCCCAGGGATTCACCCCTCCACTTT. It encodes CASSPRDSPLHF.